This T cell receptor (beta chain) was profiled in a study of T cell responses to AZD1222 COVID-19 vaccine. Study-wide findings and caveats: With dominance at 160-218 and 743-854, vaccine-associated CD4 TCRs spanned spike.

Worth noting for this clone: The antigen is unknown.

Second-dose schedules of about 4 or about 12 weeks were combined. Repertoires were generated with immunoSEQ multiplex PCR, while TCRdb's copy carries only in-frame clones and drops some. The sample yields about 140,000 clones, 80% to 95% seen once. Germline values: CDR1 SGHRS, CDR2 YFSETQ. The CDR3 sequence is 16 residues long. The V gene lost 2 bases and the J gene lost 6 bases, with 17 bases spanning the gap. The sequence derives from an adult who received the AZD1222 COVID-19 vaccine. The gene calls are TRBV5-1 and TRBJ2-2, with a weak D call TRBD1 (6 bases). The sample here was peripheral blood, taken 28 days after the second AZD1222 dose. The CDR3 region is CASSFGSTGRAGELFF. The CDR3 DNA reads TGCGCCAGCAGCTTTGGATCCACAGGGCGCGCCGGGGAGCTGTTTTTT.